Listed here are 15 T cell receptor beta chains from one sample, sequenced in a study of monozygotic twins with inflammatory bowel disease. TCRdb reprocessed the 5' RACE reads and stores each CDR3 protein as one record, lacking DNA. This table holds some 200,000 distinct CDR3 sequences. The sequenced sample was blood. These receptors were collected from a human donor with ulcerative colitis or Crohn's disease, or a healthy co-twin of an affected twin (not recorded which).

The chain carries TRBV7-2 and TRBJ2-1; TCRdb lists TRBD1, though no DNA is available to test this call. Germline V lookup: CDR1 SGHTA, CDR2 FQGNSA. This CDR3 has 17 amino acids. The CDR3 region is CASSHPSQGSSYNEQFF. Complete variable domain (other parts from reference TRBV7-2 and TRBJ2-1): GAGVSQSPSNKVTEKGKDVELRCDPISGHTALYWYRQSLGQGLEFLIYFQGNSAPDKSGLPSDRFSAERTGGSVSTLTIQRTQQEDSAVYLCASSHPSQGSSYNEQFFGPGTRLTVL.

The chain combines TRBV7-9 with TRBJ1-1. Germline-derived CDR1 and CDR2 are SEHNR and FQNEAQ (reference sequence). The CDR3 spans 14 residues. CDR3 amino acids: CASSPVGGNTEAFF.

The V and J genes are TRBV20-1 and TRBJ2-1; TCRdb returns TRBD1, unconfirmable since there is no DNA. CDR1 is DFQATT and CDR2 is SNEGSKA in the germline V gene (reference sequence). This CDR3 has 14 amino acids. This chain's CDR3 is CSAPKTGLRNEQFF.

The chain recombines TRBV2 with TRBJ2-2. The CDR3 totals 12 residues. Germline lookup yields CDR1 SNHLY and CDR2 FYNNEI. The CDR3: CASSEGPGELFF.

The CDR3 protein is CASSPGLAGNYNEQFF. This rearrangement joins TRBV5-6 to TRBJ2-1; TCRdb's D call, TRBD2, is unchecked because there is no DNA. The CDR3 contains 16 residues. Germline V lookup: CDR1 SGHDT, CDR2 YYEEEE.

The chain couples TRBV7-9 to TRBJ2-3; the D call from TCRdb, TRBD1, cannot be confirmed without DNA. Germline V gene data show CDR1 as SEHNR and CDR2 as FQNEAQ (reference sequence). The CDR3 runs to 17 residues. CDR3 loop: CASSLPPGGLSTDTQYF.

The J gene is TRBJ1-5, the V gene TRBV7-8; without DNA, the TCRdb call of TRBD1 cannot be checked. The CDR3 length is 16 residues. Per germline, CDR1 SGHVS and CDR2 FQNEAQ. CDR3: CASSFVPGGLGQPQHF.

The chain joins TRBV3-1 to TRBJ1-1. The CDR3 consists of 13 residues. CDR1 is LGHDT and CDR2 is YNNKEL in the germline V gene (reference sequence). CDR3: CASSLQRDTEAFF.

This chain uses TRBV2 with TRBJ1-6; without DNA, the TCRdb call of TRBD1 cannot be checked. The CDR3 is 14 amino acids. CDR1 is SNHLY and CDR2 is FYNNEI in the germline V gene. The CDR3 region is CASTGQGVGSPLHF.

The chain uses TRBV6-4 and TRBJ2-2; TCRdb's D gene call, TRBD1, goes unchecked for lack of DNA. This CDR3 is 15 amino acids long. Germline CDR1 and CDR2: MRHNA and SNTAGT. The CDR3 reads CASSPGQSNTGELFF.

The genes are TRBV2 and TRBJ2-3. Germline CDR1 is SNHLY and CDR2 is FYNNEI. CDR3 length equals 14 residues. CDR3 residues: CASIPPKTPDTQYF.

This chain links TRBV20-1 with TRBJ2-7; the D call from TCRdb, TRBD2, cannot be confirmed without DNA. The germline V gene encodes CDR1 DFQATT and CDR2 SNEGSKA (reference sequence). CDR3 length: 12 amino acids. CDR3 loop: CSKGLAGAEQYF.

The rearrangement joins TRBV29-1 to TRBJ1-2; with no DNA, the TCRdb D assignment of TRBD1 cannot be verified. This CDR3 is 13 amino acids long. Germline CDR1 is SQVTM and CDR2 is ANQGSEA. The CDR3 sequence: CSVDGGAGYGYTF.

The genes are TRBV5-1 and TRBJ1-4; TCRdb's D call of TRBD1 is untestable without DNA. CDR3 length: 15 amino acids. The germline V gene has CDR1 SGHRS and CDR2 YFSETQ. This chain's CDR3 is CASSIHRGVNEKLFF. Full variable domain (rest looked up from reference TRBV5-1 and TRBJ1-4): KAGVTQTPRYLIKTRGQQVTLSCSPISGHRSVSWYQQTPGQGLQFLFEYFSETQRNKGNFPGRFSGRQFSNSRSEMNVSTLELGDSALYLCASSIHRGVNEKLFFGSGTQLSVL.

Here the CDR3 reads CSASSWTSGGADSPDTQYF. V is TRBV20-1 and J is TRBJ2-3; TCRdb's D call, TRBD2, is unchecked because there is no DNA. The CDR3 length is 19 residues. The V gene's germline CDR1 is DFQATT and CDR2 SNEGSKA (reference sequence).